Many counts were recorded for the clone carrying this T cell receptor (beta chain). Clones were sequenced by immunoSEQ multiplex PCR, and TCRdb holds only the in-frame ones, with some missing. The data show roughly 120,000 clones, about 83% seen once. The record originates from a study of radiotherapy plus CTLA-4 blockade in lung cancer. J gave up 7 bases and V 4 bases, and 9 bases lay outside the gene matches. This CDR3 has 14 residues. The germline V gene has CDR1 MGHRA and CDR2 YSYEKL. V usage is TRBV4-1 and J usage is TRBJ1-1; 7 nucleotides match TRBD1. The TCR sequence derives from a human donor with non-small cell lung cancer who had a partial response to radiotherapy plus ipilimumab. Sample: peripheral blood, taken from a patient treated with radiotherapy plus ipilimumab. The CDR3 DNA reads as TGCGCCAGCAGCCTCTTACCGGGACAGAGTGAAGCTTTCTTT. As protein: CASSLLPGQSEAFF.